This T cell receptor (beta chain) was identified during a study of T-cell reconstitution after alpha-beta-depleted transplantation in children. General study findings and limits: The study reportedly traced alpha-beta T cells about two months after transplant to several hundred expanded graft clones.

The authors prepared the TCRbeta library with unique molecular identifiers. TCRdb re-called the PCR reads with MiXCR, one entry per CDR3 protein. The profile shows about 540,000 distinct CDR3 sequences, 25% to 30% of them singletons. Trimming took 1 base from V and 0 from J, leaving 7 bases between them. The CDR3 consists of 14 residues. Germline V gene sequence: CDR1 LGHDT, CDR2 YNNKEL (reference sequence). This clonotype was seen a few times. Its matching antigen is unknown. Sequencing used PBMCs, obtained before TCRalphabeta/CD19-depleted stem cell transplant. This chain connects TRBV3-1 to TRBJ2-7; D call uncertain. This clonotype was sampled from a boy under two years old with Wiskott-Aldrich syndrome, due to receive a stem cell transplant. The chain's CDR3 is CASSQAALSYEQYF. CDR3 in DNA: TGTGCCAGCAGCCAAGCGGCTCTCTCCTACGAGCAGTACTTC.